This T cell receptor beta chain was identified during a study of blood T cell repertoires in COVID-19. CDR3 size: 13 residues. Per the germline V gene, CDR1 is MGHRA and CDR2 is YSYEKL. Deletions cut 1 base from V and 6 bases from J, with 7 bases between. Assay used: immunoSEQ multiplex PCR; TCRdb lists only in-frame clones, some missing. The sample holds 70,000 or so clones, roughly 85% seen once. The V call is TRBV4-1, the J call TRBJ1-5; D unclear. The receptor was derived from an elderly woman with acute or convalescent COVID-19. Material: peripheral blood. CDR3 DNA sequence: TGCGCCAGCAGCCAAGGAGTTACTCAGCCCCAGCATTTT. This sequence encodes CASSQGVTQPQHF.